One sample yielded the 11 T cell receptor beta chains listed below, sequenced in a study of blood T cell repertoires in COVID-19. Assay used: immunoSEQ multiplex PCR; TCRdb lists only in-frame clones, some missing. The data hold under 350,000 clones, with more than 85% observed a single time. The sample taken for sequencing was peripheral blood. The receptors originated from a man aged 35-49 years with acute or convalescent COVID-19.

The J gene is TRBJ1-2, the V gene TRBV6-5; maybe TRBD1 (5 bases). Germline values: CDR1 MNHEY, CDR2 SVGAGI. V dropped 5 bases and J dropped 4 bases, with 14 bases sitting between them. There are 14 residues in the CDR3. The CDR3 bases are TGTGCCAGCAGTCCCTGGGAGGGGAGCTATGGCTACACCTTC. It yields the protein CASSPWEGSYGYTF.

V and J are TRBV5-1 and TRBJ1-1; weak D call: TRBD1 (6 bases). This CDR3 is built from 14 residues. Germline CDR1 reads SGHRS; CDR2 reads YFSETQ. Trimming shortened V by 3 bases and J by 8 bases, and 17 bases separated the two germline ends. The CDR3, as DNA: TGCGCCAGCAGCTCTTACGCTTTTGGACAGGAAGCTTTCTTT. Its protein is CASSSYAFGQEAFF.

J is TRBJ1-1 and V is TRBV5-1, with 10 nucleotides matching TRBD1. Germline V CDR1 and CDR2: SGHRS, YFSETQ. The V gene end was trimmed by 6 bases and the J gene end by 1 base; junction bases not matched to a gene: 9. The CDR3 spans 16 residues. The CDR3 region is CASNRLDRGPNTEAFF. The CDR3 DNA is TGCGCCAGCAACAGACTTGACAGGGGGCCGAACACTGAAGCTTTCTTT.

V gene TRBV6-5 combines with J gene TRBJ1-4; the match to TRBD1 covers 9 bases. J gave up 3 bases and V 5 bases, and 4 bases lay outside the gene matches. Germline V lookup: CDR1 MNHEY, CDR2 SVGAGI. This CDR3 has 15 amino acids. The CDR3 protein is CASSRTGVSNEKLFF. CDR3 DNA sequence: TGTGCCAGCAGTAGGACAGGGGTGTCTAATGAAAAACTGTTTTTT.

This sequence joins TRBV2 and TRBJ2-7; 14 bases agree with TRBD2. This CDR3 comprises 13 residues. The germline V gene has CDR1 SNHLY and CDR2 FYNNEI. Trimming took 8 bases from V and 4 from J; bases not matched to a gene: 1. The CDR3 DNA sequence: TGTGCCAGCGGGACTAGCGGGGGATACGAGCAGTACTTC. Translation gives CASGTSGGYEQYF. Full variable domain (remainder filled in from reference TRBV2 and TRBJ2-7): EPEVTQTPSHQVTQMGQEVILRCVPISNHLYFYWYRQILGQKVEFLVSFYNNEISEKSEIFDDQFSVERPDGSNFTLKIRSTKLEDSAMYFCASGTSGGYEQYFGPGTRLTVT.

This clone was recorded only once. The rearrangement joins TRBV5-4 to TRBJ2-3; a weak D match, TRBD2 (6 bases). The length of the CDR3 is 14 residues. Per the germline V gene, CDR1 is SGHNT and CDR2 is YYREEE (reference sequence). Trimming took off 4 bases at V and 0 bases at J, with 9 bases between the two ends. CDR3 region: CASSVRGSTDTQYF. The CDR3 DNA reads TGTGCCAGCAGCGTTCGGGGGAGCACAGATACGCAGTATTTT.

The V call is TRBV2, the J call TRBJ2-1; D may be TRBD1 (6 bases). V shed 6 bases and J shed 4 bases, with 10 bases lying between them. This CDR3 region has 13 residues. Germline assignment: CDR1 SNHLY and CDR2 FYNNEI. CDR3 in amino acids: CASRAGEYNEQFF. CDR3 bases: TGTGCCAGCAGGGCAGGGGAATACAATGAGCAGTTCTTC.

The chain has TRBV5-1 and TRBJ2-2; D is perhaps TRBD1 (6 bases). Trimming removed 0 bases from V and 2 bases from J, with 11 bases in between. Germline assignment: CDR1 SGHRS and CDR2 YFSETQ. The CDR3 is 16 residues long. DNA of the CDR3: TGCGCCAGCAGCTTGGTGGCGGACAGTAACACCGGGGAGCTGTTTTTT. Its protein product is CASSLVADSNTGELFF.

This rearrangement joins TRBV7-2 to TRBJ1-3, with 12 bases matching TRBD1. Germline CDR1 is SGHTA and CDR2 is FQGNSA. The CDR3 spans 19 residues. V was pared by 5 bases and J by 4 bases, with 15 bases of the junction left unmatched. This chain's CDR3 is CASSTPRDRGLAAGNTIYF. CDR3 sequence (DNA): TGTGCCAGCAGCACCCCCCGGGACAGGGGGCTCGCGGCGGGAAACACCATATATTTT.

The chain has TRBV4-1 and TRBJ1-1, with 8 bases identical to TRBD1. In germline, CDR1 is MGHRA, CDR2 YSYEKL. The CDR3 runs to 14 residues. Trimming cost V 5 bases and J 4 bases; bases outside gene matches: 6. CDR3 sequence (DNA): TGCGCCAGCAGCTGGACAGGGAAAGGCACTGAAGCTTTCTTT. This encodes CASSWTGKGTEAFF.

This chain joins TRBV19 and TRBJ2-3, with TRBD2 as a possible D gene (6 bases). Germline V lookup: CDR1 LNHDA, CDR2 SQIVND (reference sequence). CDR3 length: 13 amino acids. The V and J ends lost 6 bases and 4 bases respectively, with 11 bases between them. The CDR3 here is CASRGGGADTQYF. As DNA, the CDR3 is TGTGCCAGTAGAGGCGGAGGGGCAGATACGCAGTATTTT. Supplemented by reference TRBV19 and TRBJ2-3, the full variable domain reads DGGITQSPKYLFRKEGQNVTLSCEQNLNHDAMYWYRQDPGQGLRLIYYSQIVNDFQKGDIAEGYSVSREKKESFPLTVTSAQKNPTAFYLCASRGGGADTQYFGPGTRLTVL.